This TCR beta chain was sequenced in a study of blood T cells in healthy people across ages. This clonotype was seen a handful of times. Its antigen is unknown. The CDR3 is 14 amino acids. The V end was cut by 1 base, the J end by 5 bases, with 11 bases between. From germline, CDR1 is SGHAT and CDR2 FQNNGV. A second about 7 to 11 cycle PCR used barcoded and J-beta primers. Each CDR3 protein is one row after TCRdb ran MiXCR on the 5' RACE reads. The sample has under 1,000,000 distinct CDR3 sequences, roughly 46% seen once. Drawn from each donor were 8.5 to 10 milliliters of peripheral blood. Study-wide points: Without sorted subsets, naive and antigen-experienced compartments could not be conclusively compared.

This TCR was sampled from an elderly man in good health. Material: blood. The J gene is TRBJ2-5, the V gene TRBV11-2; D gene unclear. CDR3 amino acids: CASSLVLLAETQYF. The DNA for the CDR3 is TGTGCCAGCAGCTTAGTATTACTCGCGGAGACCCAGTACTTC.